The 30 T cell receptor beta chains given below trace back to one sample, sequenced in a study of blood T cell repertoires in COVID-19. Data came from immunoSEQ multiplex PCR; TCRdb stores just in-frame clones and leaves some out. This sample has fewer than 300,000 clones; more than 85% occur once, and the top ten carry over 2%. Source material: peripheral blood. The receptors here all came from a woman in her twenties or thirties with COVID-19, enrolled during active disease.

The V and J genes are TRBV6-5 and TRBJ1-6; 9 nucleotides line up with TRBD1. Losses at the gene ends were 5 bases for V and 10 bases for J; bases not matched to a gene: 9. Germline CDR1 and CDR2: MNHEY and SVGAGI. This CDR3 region has 15 residues. The CDR3 nucleotides read TGTGCCAGCAGTCAAATTACAGGGGGCGTATCACCCCTCCACTTT. This sequence encodes CASSQITGGVSPLHF.

This clone was seen a single time. The V gene is TRBV29-1, the J gene TRBJ1-1; 8 nucleotides align to TRBD1. The ends lost 2 bases at V and 3 bases at J; junction bases unmatched: 5. CDR1 and CDR2 from the germline V gene are SQVTM and ANQGSEA. The CDR3 runs 14 residues. The CDR3 sequence: CSVESRGRYTEAFF. The CDR3 region has the DNA TGCAGCGTTGAAAGCAGGGGGCGGTACACTGAAGCTTTCTTT.

This rearrangement joins TRBV30 to TRBJ1-5, with 11 nucleotides matching TRBD1. The CDR3 totals 15 residues. Germline CDR1 is GTSNPN and CDR2 is SVGIG (reference sequence). V lost 1 base to trimming and J lost 6 bases; unmatched junction nucleotides: 5. In DNA, the CDR3 is TGTGCCTGGAGTGGAGGACAGGGGGCGATTCAGCCCCAGCATTTT. Its translation: CAWSGGQGAIQPQHF.

The genes are TRBV6-5 and TRBJ2-5, with TRBD1 matching 11 bases. The CDR3 is 13 amino acids. With V trimmed by 7 bases and J by 5 bases, 3 bases remained unmatched. Germline V gene sequence: CDR1 MNHEY, CDR2 SVGAGI. CDR3 amino acids: CASNRDRGETQYF. As DNA, the CDR3 is TGTGCCAGCAACCGGGACAGGGGGGAGACCCAGTACTTC.

This chain links TRBV19 with TRBJ1-2; 7 bases line up with TRBD1. Germline V gene sequence: CDR1 LNHDA, CDR2 SQIVND (reference sequence). After removal of 0 bases from V and 4 bases from J, the junction contained 5 bases not matched to a gene. The CDR3 extends over 15 amino acids. The CDR3 DNA follows: TGTGCCAGTAGTATAGAGACAGGGCCACTCTATGGCTACACCTTC. It specifies CASSIETGPLYGYTF.

V usage is TRBV11-3 and J usage is TRBJ2-3, with 11 nucleotides matching TRBD2. The junction had 2 bases not matched to a gene; V was cut back by 5 bases and J by 1 base. This CDR3 comprises 15 residues. Looked up from germline, CDR1 is SGHNT and CDR2 is YENEEA. In DNA form, the CDR3 reads TGTGCCAGCAGCCTAGCGGGAGGACGCACAGATACGCAGTATTTT. This gives the protein CASSLAGGRTDTQYF.

The V gene is TRBV28, the J gene TRBJ1-4, with 10 bases fitting TRBD1. The germline CDR1 and CDR2 sequences are MDHEN and SYDVKM. After removal of 6 bases from V and 7 bases from J, the junction contained 5 bases not matched to a gene. The CDR3 spans 14 residues. Here the CDR3 DNA reads TGTGCCAGCAGCCTGGACAGGGGGAGTGAAAAACTGTTTTTT. This codes for CASSLDRGSEKLFF.

The chain joins TRBV7-8 to TRBJ1-6; 9 nucleotides match TRBD1. Trimming at V came to 5 bases and at J to 7 bases, leaving 6 bases not matched to a gene. Germline V gene lookup returns CDR1 SGHVS and CDR2 FQNEAQ. There are 15 residues in the CDR3. CDR3 nucleotides: TGTGCCAGCAGCACACCACAGGGGGCGAATTCACCCCTCCACTTT. Residues: CASSTPQGANSPLHF.

This clone was recorded once. This chain connects TRBV27 to TRBJ1-2; D remains unclear. Trimming removed 3 bases from V and 5 bases from J, with 13 bases in between. Per germline, CDR1 MNHEY and CDR2 SMNVEV (reference sequence). The CDR3 sequence is 14 residues long. The CDR3 sequence: CASSFEGRGYGYTF. The CDR3 nucleotides read TGTGCCAGCAGTTTTGAGGGAAGAGGGTATGGCTACACCTTC.

This chain connects TRBV5-6 to TRBJ1-1; 7 bases are a match to TRBD1. J lost 6 bases, V lost 0 bases, and 5 bases had no gene match. Per germline, CDR1 SGHDT and CDR2 YYEEEE. CDR3 length: 14 residues. The chain's CDR3 is CASSLVGGYAEAFF. The DNA for the CDR3 is TGTGCCAGCAGCTTGGTAGGGGGCTACGCTGAAGCTTTCTTT.

The chain has TRBV3-1 (or the pseudogene TRBV3-2) and TRBJ2-7, with D tentatively TRBD1 (5 bases). There are 14 residues in the CDR3. From germline, CDR1 is LGHDT and CDR2 YNNKEL (reference sequence). The ends were cut back, 0 bases at V and 6 bases at J, with 12 bases in the middle. CDR3 bases: TGTGCCAGCAGCCAAGATCTGGCAGGGCGCGAGCAGTACTTC. It specifies CASSQDLAGREQYF.

This sequence joins TRBV4-1 and TRBJ1-2; TRBD1 agrees at 9 bases. The CDR3 length is 13 residues. The J segment lost 8 bases and the V segment lost 4 bases, leaving 5 bases of the junction unmatched. CDR1 is MGHRA, CDR2 YSYEKL, per germline. CDR3 sequence: CASSRPGQGGYTF. In DNA form, the CDR3 reads TGCGCCAGCAGCCGACCGGGACAGGGAGGCTACACCTTC.

This rearrangement joins TRBV4-1 to TRBJ1-1, with TRBD1 matching 10 bases. After removal of 3 bases from V and 5 bases from J, the junction contained 9 bases not matched to a gene. CDR3 size: 16 residues. Per germline, CDR1 MGHRA and CDR2 YSYEKL. The CDR3 protein is CASSQPWTGGATEAFF. For the CDR3, the DNA is TGCGCCAGCAGCCAGCCTTGGACAGGGGGGGCGACTGAAGCTTTCTTT.

V and J are TRBV5-4 and TRBJ1-3; D uncertain. The length of the CDR3 is 14 residues. Germline V gives CDR1 SGHNT, CDR2 YYREEE (reference sequence). V lost 3 bases and J 0 bases, leaving 7 bases between the germline ends. CDR3: CASSSGSSGNTIYF. The CDR3 DNA reads as TGTGCCAGCAGCTCAGGAAGCTCTGGAAACACCATATATTTT. Combining the CDR3 with reference TRBV5-4 and TRBJ1-3 gives the whole variable domain ETGVTQSPTHLIKTRGQQVTLRCSSQSGHNTVSWYQQALGQGPQFIFQYYREEENGRGNFPPRFSGLQFPNYSSELNVNALELDDSALYLCASSSGSSGNTIYFGEGSWLTVV.

The V gene is TRBV4-2, the J gene TRBJ1-1; D possibly corresponds to TRBD1 (6 bases). V gave up 5 bases and J gave up 1 base, with 11 bases separating them. The CDR3 consists of 14 residues. From germline, CDR1 is LGHNA and CDR2 YNFKEQ. DNA of the CDR3: TGTGCCAGCAGCTTGTCGACAGGGAACACTGAAGCTTTCTTT. Translation: CASSLSTGNTEAFF.

The chain combines TRBV5-1 with TRBJ1-2; 7 positions match TRBD1. CDR3 length equals 15 residues. The ends lost 4 bases at V and 2 bases at J; junction bases unmatched: 8. In germline, CDR1 is SGHRS, CDR2 YFSETQ. CDR3 in amino acids: CASSQRTGANYGYTF. The DNA for the CDR3 is TGCGCCAGCAGCCAAAGGACAGGTGCGAACTATGGCTACACCTTC.

The chain has TRBV19 and TRBJ1-5; tentatively, D is TRBD1 (6 bases). Trimming removed 4 bases from V and 0 bases from J, with 13 bases in between. There are 16 residues in the CDR3. Germline values: CDR1 LNHDA, CDR2 SQIVND (reference sequence). The CDR3 reads CASSTGQPYSNQPQHF. As DNA, the CDR3 is TGTGCCAGTAGTACAGGACAGCCCTATAGCAATCAGCCCCAGCATTTT.

The chain recombines TRBV29-1 with TRBJ1-1, with TRBD1 matching over 10 bases. The CDR3 extends over 13 amino acids. Germline values: CDR1 SQVTM, CDR2 ANQGSEA. Unmatched junction bases numbered 7, after V lost 6 bases and J lost 6 bases. The CDR3 loop reads CSVATGGLAEAFF. The CDR3, as DNA: TGCAGCGTAGCGACAGGGGGCCTCGCTGAAGCTTTCTTT.

The chain is built from TRBV30 and TRBJ2-7; 8 nucleotides align to TRBD1. Germline V gene lookup returns CDR1 GTSNPN and CDR2 SVGIG (reference sequence). Trimming removed 2 bases from V and 0 bases from J; junction bases left unmatched: 3. CDR3 length: 14 amino acids. CDR3 DNA: TGTGCCTGGAGTATCACAGGGGGCTCCTACGAGCAGTACTTC. It codes for CAWSITGGSYEQYF.

The rearrangement joins TRBV30 to TRBJ2-5; 10 bases match TRBD2. Unmatched junction bases numbered 11, after V lost 0 bases and J lost 7 bases. CDR1 and CDR2 (germline): GTSNPN, SVGIG (reference sequence). This CDR3 contains 16 residues. Written as DNA, the CDR3 is TGTGCCTGGAGTGTAGGAGCTAGCGGGGGAGGTGGGACCCAGTACTTC. Translating it yields CAWSVGASGGGGTQYF.

The chain recombines TRBV2 with TRBJ2-7, with 11 bases that match TRBD2. The CDR3 contains 18 residues. Per the germline V gene, CDR1 is SNHLY and CDR2 is FYNNEI. Trimming removed 5 bases from V and 3 bases from J; junction bases left unmatched: 15. In nucleotides, the CDR3 is TGTGCCAGCAGTTATACCCCAGATAGAGGACTAGCGGGCTACGAGCAGTACTTC. The encoded protein is CASSYTPDRGLAGYEQYF.

The chain couples TRBV27 to TRBJ2-7, with D possibly being TRBD1 (5 bases). The CDR3 consists of 14 residues. Trimming took off 5 bases at V and 2 bases at J, with 13 bases between the two ends. Germline V gives CDR1 MNHEY, CDR2 SMNVEV (reference sequence). The CDR3 sequence is CASSLRQPAYEQYF. The CDR3 bases are TGTGCCAGCAGTCTTCGACAGCCTGCCTACGAGCAGTACTTC.

The rearrangement uses TRBV28 and TRBJ1-2; 7 positions agree with TRBD1. CDR1 and CDR2 (germline): MDHEN, SYDVKM. The CDR3 has 13 amino acids. V shed 7 bases and J 4 bases; nucleotides not matched to a gene: 6. CDR3 protein: CASTSDRFYGYTF. CDR3 nucleotides: TGTGCCAGCACGTCGGACAGGTTCTATGGCTACACCTTC.

The rearrangement uses TRBV7-2 and TRBJ1-1, with 9 positions matching TRBD1. Germline CDR1 and CDR2: SGHTA and FQGNSA. Trimming cost V 1 base and J 4 bases; bases outside gene matches: 10. This CDR3 has 17 amino acids. In DNA, the CDR3 is TGTGCCAGCAGCTTAGTCCCGGGACAGGGTTGGGGCACTGAAGCTTTCTTT. Its protein is CASSLVPGQGWGTEAFF.

The chain uses TRBV18 and TRBJ1-1; D not resolved. V was clipped by 2 bases and J by 1 base, with 8 bases between them. There are 14 residues in the CDR3. CDR1 is KGHSH, CDR2 LQKENI, per germline. The CDR3 nucleotides read TGTGCCAGCTCACCAGGACGGGAGAACACTGAAGCTTTCTTT. Its translation is CASSPGRENTEAFF.

V is TRBV28 and J is TRBJ1-2; a weak D match, TRBD1 (6 bases). The CDR3 contains 17 residues. Germline V gene data show CDR1 as MDHEN and CDR2 as SYDVKM. Trimming removed 2 bases at V and 4 bases at J, with 20 bases between. This CDR3 is CASSLHDLTGLAYGYTF. The CDR3 DNA sequence: TGTGCCAGCAGTTTACATGACCTTACAGGGCTCGCCTATGGCTACACCTTC.

The chain uses TRBV27 and TRBJ2-7, with D perhaps TRBD2 (8 bases). V lost 3 bases, J lost 0 bases, and 15 bases lay in between. This CDR3 contains 16 residues. CDR1 and CDR2 (germline): MNHEY, SMNVEV (reference sequence). In DNA, the CDR3 is TGTGCCAGCAGTTTTCGGGAGGGGGCCCTCTCCTACGAGCAGTACTTC. Translation: CASSFREGALSYEQYF.

The V call is TRBV4-1, the J call TRBJ2-7; tentatively, D is TRBD1 (7 bases). The CDR3 consists of 16 residues. V was trimmed by 0 bases and J by 2 bases, leaving 14 bases between them. CDR1 is MGHRA, CDR2 YSYEKL, per germline. The CDR3 sequence: CASSQEGGQKPYEQYF. The CDR3 nucleotides read TGCGCCAGCAGCCAAGAGGGGGGACAGAAGCCCTACGAGCAGTACTTC.

The rearrangement joins TRBV5-8 to TRBJ2-7; 8 bases are shared with TRBD2. Germline V gives CDR1 SGHTS, CDR2 YDEGEE. CDR3 length equals 14 residues. Germline trimming cut 3 bases from V and 1 base from J; bases unmatched to any gene: 3. The CDR3 coding sequence is TGTGCCAGCAGCTCACTAGCGGTTTCCTACGAGCAGTACTTC. The encoded protein is CASSSLAVSYEQYF.

V is TRBV5-1 and J is TRBJ1-2; 9 nucleotides match TRBD1. Trimming took 2 bases from V and 7 from J; bases not matched to a gene: 6. The germline CDR1 and CDR2 sequences are SGHRS and YFSETQ. The CDR3 has 14 residues. The CDR3, as DNA: TGCGCCAGCAGCTTAGACAGGGGGTTAAGTGGCTACACCTTC. Translating it yields CASSLDRGLSGYTF.